This passage covers 26 T cell receptor beta chains from one sample sequenced in a study of T cell responses to AZD1222 COVID-19 vaccine. TCRdb's table, derived via immunoSEQ multiplex PCR, lists solely in-frame clones and lacks some. The data show approximately 190,000 clones, about 94% seen once. This sample comprised peripheral blood, obtained 28 days after the second AZD1222 dose. These receptors were collected from an adult who received the AZD1222 COVID-19 vaccine.

The V gene is TRBV6-1, the J gene TRBJ1-3; maybe TRBD1 (5 bases). Germline values: CDR1 MNHNS, CDR2 SASEGT. V lost 1 base to trimming and J lost 2 bases, with 18 bases between them. This CDR3 is 18 amino acids long. The CDR3 nucleotides read TGTGCCAGCAGTGAAGTACCATTGGCGGGGGGGACTGGAAACACCATATATTTT. Translating gives CASSEVPLAGGTGNTIYF.

This chain links TRBV7-2 with TRBJ1-2, with 8 bases matching TRBD1. CDR3 length: 15 residues. Trimming at V came to 3 bases and at J to 8 bases, leaving 11 bases not matched to a gene. Germline-derived CDR1 and CDR2 are SGHTA and FQGNSA. CDR3 DNA: TGTGCCAGCAGCTTGACAGGGGATAGGTCTGGGGGCTACACCTTC. It codes for CASSLTGDRSGGYTF. The whole variable domain, remainder taken from reference TRBV7-2 and TRBJ1-2, is GAGVSQSPSNKVTEKGKDVELRCDPISGHTALYWYRQSLGQGLEFLIYFQGNSAPDKSGLPSDRFSAERTGGSVSTLTIQRTQQEDSAVYLCASSLTGDRSGGYTFGSGTRLTVV.

The chain joins TRBV3-1 (or the pseudogene TRBV3-2) to TRBJ2-3; D is perhaps TRBD2 (6 bases). The CDR3 is 14 amino acids. Between the trimmed V and J ends, which lost 7 bases and 4 bases, there was a span of 15 bases. Germline CDR1 is LGHDT and CDR2 is YNNKEL (reference sequence). This CDR3 is CASKQEREADTQYF. In DNA, the CDR3 is TGTGCCAGCAAACAGGAAAGGGAGGCAGATACGCAGTATTTT.

Worth noting for this clone: A junction boundary mismatches the germline segment, possibly from a read error. The CDR3 DNA sequence: TGTGCCAGTAGTATAGCGTCTAGGGGACGTCCCGTGGATTTT. Amino acids: CASSIASRGRPVDF. The chain joins TRBV19 to TRBJ1-5; a possible D gene is TRBD1 (5 bases). Germline CDR1 and CDR2: LNHDA and SQIVND (reference sequence). The CDR3 sequence is 14 residues long.

This sequence joins TRBV19 and TRBJ1-4; TRBD1 might be the D (5 bases). Germline assignment: CDR1 LNHDA and CDR2 SQIVND (reference sequence). V was clipped by 2 bases and J by 2 bases, with 12 bases between them. The CDR3 totals 16 residues. The CDR3, as DNA: TGTGCCAGTAGTATATTCCCCCAGGGCACTAATGAAAAACTGTTTTTT. Protein: CASSIFPQGTNEKLFF.

The chain uses TRBV15 and TRBJ2-1; 8 nucleotides agree with TRBD2. The CDR3 loop spans 16 amino acids. The trim removed 1 base at V and 8 bases at J, leaving 10 bases unmatched. CDR1 and CDR2 (germline): LNHNV, YYDKDF (reference sequence). CDR3 DNA sequence: TGTGCCACCAGCAGAGGTGGCGGGGGGATTCGGGATGAGCAGTTCTTC. It encodes CATSRGGGGIRDEQFF. The whole variable domain, remainder taken from reference TRBV15 and TRBJ2-1, is DAMVIQNPRYQVTQFGKPVTLSCSQTLNHNVMYWYQQKSSQAPKLLFHYYDKDFNNEADTPDNFQSRRPNTSFCFLDIRSPGLGDTAMYLCATSRGGGGIRDEQFFGPGTRLTVL.

The rearrangement links TRBV5-1 to TRBJ2-2; D is uncertain. Germline V CDR1 and CDR2: SGHRS, YFSETQ. This CDR3 is built from 13 residues. Trimming took off 4 bases at V and 6 bases at J, with 10 bases between the two ends. This CDR3 reads CASSADNAGELFF. Written as DNA, the CDR3 is TGCGCCAGCAGCGCCGACAACGCCGGGGAGCTGTTTTTT.

The genes are TRBV3-1 (or the pseudogene TRBV3-2) and TRBJ1-5; D may be TRBD1 (5 bases). This CDR3 has 14 residues. Per germline, CDR1 LGHDT and CDR2 YNNKEL (reference sequence). Trimming shortened V by 4 bases and J by 5 bases, and 12 bases separated the two germline ends. Here the CDR3 reads CASSPRDGYQPQHF. The CDR3 nucleotides are TGTGCCAGCAGCCCCCGGGACGGGTATCAGCCCCAGCATTTT.

The J gene is TRBJ1-2, the V gene TRBV27; TRBD1 aligns across 7 bases. Per the germline V gene, CDR1 is MNHEY and CDR2 is SMNVEV (reference sequence). The CDR3 is 13 residues long. V shed 7 bases, J shed 2 bases, and the junction held 4 bases outside the gene matches. In nucleotides, the CDR3 is TGTGCCAGCAAGGGGGCGCGGAACTATGGCTACACCTTC. It translates to CASKGARNYGYTF.

This chain uses TRBV11-2 with TRBJ1-3; D ambiguous. V lost 11 bases, J lost 0 bases, and 11 bases lay in between. Per germline, CDR1 SGHAT and CDR2 FQNNGV. The CDR3 is 13 amino acids. In nucleotides, the CDR3 is TGTGCCTGGCGGGGAATCTCTGGAAACACCATATATTTT. It codes for CAWRGISGNTIYF.

The chain has TRBV27 and TRBJ1-1; a weak D match, TRBD1 (5 bases). The CDR3 runs 14 residues. Germline CDR1 and CDR2: MNHEY and SMNVEV (reference sequence). Trimming shortened V by 8 bases and J by 0 bases, and 13 bases separated the two germline ends. In nucleotides, the CDR3 is TGTGCCAGCCATAAGGAGGGGATGAACACTGAAGCTTTCTTT. This sequence encodes CASHKEGMNTEAFF.

The chain uses TRBV30 and TRBJ1-5; D not resolved. V lost 0 bases to trimming and J lost 0 bases, with 9 bases between them. CDR1 is GTSNPN and CDR2 is SVGIG in the germline V gene (reference sequence). The length of the CDR3 is 15 residues. CDR3 in amino acids: CAWSVQEVSNQPQHF. Written as DNA, the CDR3 is TGTGCCTGGAGTGTACAAGAGGTTAGCAATCAGCCCCAGCATTTT.

The chain recombines TRBV5-1 with TRBJ2-7; TRBD2 might be the D (5 bases). Germline V gene sequence: CDR1 SGHRS, CDR2 YFSETQ. The CDR3 totals 15 residues. V was clipped by 5 bases and J by 2 bases, with 17 bases between them. Here the CDR3 reads CASSRTERTPYEQYF. CDR3 sequence (DNA): TGCGCCAGCAGTCGAACCGAGCGGACCCCCTACGAGCAGTACTTC.

V is TRBV3-1 (or the pseudogene TRBV3-2) and J is TRBJ2-7, with TRBD2 as a possible D gene (5 bases). The CDR3 runs to 15 residues. Trimming left V 2 bases short and J 3 bases short, with 14 bases between. Germline-derived CDR1 and CDR2 are LGHDT and YNNKEL (reference sequence). CDR3 protein: CASSQPRTSLYEQYF. In DNA form, the CDR3 reads TGTGCCAGCAGCCAACCTAGGACTTCACTCTACGAGCAGTACTTC.

This chain connects TRBV12-3 or TRBV12-4 to TRBJ2-5; tentatively, D is TRBD1 (6 bases). The CDR3 runs 12 residues. The V gene lost 6 bases and the J gene lost 2 bases, with 7 bases spanning the gap. Here the CDR3 reads CASSQGQETQYF. The CDR3 bases are TGTGCCAGCAGCCAGGGGCAAGAGACCCAGTACTTC.

This clone was observed once. The chain recombines TRBV7-9 with TRBJ2-3; no definite D call. The CDR3 has 12 residues. CDR1 and CDR2 (germline): SEHNR, FQNEAQ (reference sequence). Trimming pared 5 bases from V and 4 bases from J, leaving 7 bases between. The CDR3 region has the DNA TGTGCCAGCAGCCCCCTTGCAGATACGCAGTATTTT. Amino acid sequence: CASSPLADTQYF.

The genes are TRBV29-1 and TRBJ2-3; 12 nucleotides agree with TRBD1. The V gene's germline CDR1 is SQVTM and CDR2 ANQGSEA. The ends lost 8 bases at V and 6 bases at J; junction bases unmatched: 9. CDR3 size: 14 residues. The CDR3 DNA reads as TGCAGCATCCCGGGACAGGGGGCCCGTGATACGCAGTATTTT. Protein: CSIPGQGARDTQYF.

The rearrangement links TRBV28 to TRBJ2-1; D uncertain. Germline V gene sequence: CDR1 MDHEN, CDR2 SYDVKM. CDR3 size: 13 residues. Between the trimmed V and J ends, which lost 3 bases and 10 bases, there was a span of 13 bases. In DNA, the CDR3 is TGTGCCAGCAGTTTCCTCACTACAGAGGAGCAGTTCTTC. Its translation is CASSFLTTEEQFF.

The V call is TRBV6-1, the J call TRBJ1-2; weak D call: TRBD1 (5 bases). The CDR3 extends over 15 amino acids. V lost 3 bases and J lost 6, with 17 bases in between. CDR1 is MNHNS, CDR2 SASEGT, per germline. CDR3 DNA sequence: TGTGCCAGCAGTGAGTCTTGGGGCAGGGATGATGGCTACACCTTC. Its translation: CASSESWGRDDGYTF.

This rearrangement joins TRBV3-1 (or the pseudogene TRBV3-2) to TRBJ1-5; D not resolved. Germline V lookup: CDR1 LGHDT, CDR2 YNNKEL (reference sequence). Trimming pared 0 bases from V and 6 bases from J, leaving 6 bases between. The CDR3 loop spans 13 amino acids. The CDR3 here is CASSQDISQPQHF. CDR3 DNA sequence: TGTGCCAGCAGCCAAGATATAAGTCAGCCCCAGCATTTT.

This chain connects TRBV18 to TRBJ1-1; D might be TRBD1 (6 bases). The CDR3 extends over 14 amino acids. Trimming shortened V by 4 bases and J by 4 bases, and 13 bases separated the two germline ends. Per germline, CDR1 KGHSH and CDR2 LQKENI. CDR3 in DNA: TGTGCCAGCTCACTCTCCGGGACATCCACTGAAGCTTTCTTT. Translated, it gives CASSLSGTSTEAFF.

The V gene is TRBV11-2, the J gene TRBJ2-2; D is unresolved. CDR3 length equals 11 residues. The germline V gene has CDR1 SGHAT and CDR2 FQNNGV. The V end lost 7 bases, the J end lost 7 bases, and 7 bases lay between the germline ends. CDR3 DNA sequence: TGTGCCAGCACATCTATCGGGGAGCTGTTTTTT. Its protein is CASTSIGELFF. Full variable domain (rest looked up from reference TRBV11-2 and TRBJ2-2): EAGVAQSPRYKIIEKRQSVAFWCNPISGHATLYWYQQILGQGPKLLIQFQNNGVVDDSQLPKDRFSAERLKGVDSTLKIQPAKLEDSAVYLCASTSIGELFFGEGSRLTVL.

The chain combines TRBV19 with TRBJ1-4; TRBD1 matches at 8 bases. The V gene end was trimmed by 3 bases and the J gene end by 8 bases; junction bases not matched to a gene: 8. Looked up from germline, CDR1 is LNHDA and CDR2 is SQIVND (reference sequence). The CDR3 spans 15 residues. Written as DNA, the CDR3 is TGTGCCAGTAGTATGTCCGGGACAGGCCTGGAAAAACTGTTTTTT. Amino acid sequence: CASSMSGTGLEKLFF.

This clone was counted a single time. The V call is TRBV27, the J call TRBJ1-6; D is unclear. This CDR3 has 15 amino acids. Germline assignment: CDR1 MNHEY and CDR2 SMNVEV (reference sequence). The V gene lost 4 bases and the J gene lost 2 bases, with 9 bases spanning the gap. The CDR3: CASSSAGAYNSPLHF. The CDR3 nucleotides read TGTGCCAGCAGTTCGGCGGGAGCCTATAATTCACCCCTCCACTTT.

The count of this clone is one. V gene TRBV7-2 combines with J gene TRBJ1-4, with TRBD1 identical over 10 bases. This CDR3 contains 16 residues. Germline V gives CDR1 SGHTA, CDR2 FQGNSA. Unmatched junction bases numbered 11, after V lost 5 bases and J lost 8 bases. The CDR3 DNA is TGTGCCAGCAGCCAAGCATGGACAGGGGGAAGAGAAAAACTGTTTTTT. Its translation: CASSQAWTGGREKLFF.

This clone appeared once. The V call is TRBV4-2, the J call TRBJ1-1; tentatively, D is TRBD1 (5 bases). The CDR3 is made up of 14 amino acids. Germline V CDR1 and CDR2: LGHNA, YNFKEQ. Trimming left V 0 bases short and J 2 bases short, with 7 bases between. The CDR3 here is CASSQERGNTEAFF. DNA of the CDR3: TGTGCCAGCAGCCAAGAAAGGGGTAACACTGAAGCTTTCTTT.